This T cell receptor beta chain is from a study of blood T cell repertoires in COVID-19. Study details: Collection of acute and convalescent COVID-19 samples took place in the United States, Italy and Spain.

Trimming cost V 5 bases and J 7 bases; bases outside gene matches: 12. This CDR3 is built from 15 residues. Germline V gives CDR1 MDHEN, CDR2 SYDVKM. This clone appeared a single time. The repertoire was sequenced with immunoSEQ multiplex PCR; TCRdb's copy has only in-frame clones and lacks some. The table lists 90,000 to 110,000 clones, 81% of them singletons. Specimen: peripheral blood. This TCR was sampled from a woman in her 70s with acute or convalescent COVID-19. The chain links TRBV28 to TRBJ1-2, with TRBD1 identical over 8 bases. CDR3 coding DNA: TGTGCCAGCAGTCGCCCCACCAGGGGGCATTCTGGCTACACCTTC. It codes for CASSRPTRGHSGYTF.